The 2 T cell receptor beta chains reported below all come from one sample, sequenced in a study of technical replicates of blood from several donors. Profiling relied on immunoSEQ multiplex PCR, and the TCRdb table lists in-frame clones only, not all of them. Found here are approximately 77,000 clones, 90% to 95% of them singletons; the top ten hold over 0.35%. Sequenced material: T cells isolated from PBMCs. These receptors all come from a human donor in good health.

V and J are TRBV4-1 and TRBJ2-2; D is ambiguous. Trimming removed 1 base at V and 2 bases at J, with 8 bases between. The CDR3 runs 15 residues. The V gene's germline CDR1 is MGHRA and CDR2 YSYEKL. This chain's CDR3 is CASSQGGANTGELFF. In DNA form, the CDR3 reads TGCGCCAGCAGCCAAGGAGGAGCCAACACCGGGGAGCTGTTTTTT.

This chain connects TRBV29-1 to TRBJ1-1, with a weak D call TRBD1 (6 bases). Germline loops: CDR1 SQVTM, CDR2 ANQGSEA. V shed 6 bases and J shed 7 bases, with 15 bases lying between them. The CDR3 loop spans 12 amino acids. Here the CDR3 DNA reads TGCAGCGTGGAACAGGGAGGAGGTGAAGCTTTCTTT. Amino acids: CSVEQGGGEAFF.